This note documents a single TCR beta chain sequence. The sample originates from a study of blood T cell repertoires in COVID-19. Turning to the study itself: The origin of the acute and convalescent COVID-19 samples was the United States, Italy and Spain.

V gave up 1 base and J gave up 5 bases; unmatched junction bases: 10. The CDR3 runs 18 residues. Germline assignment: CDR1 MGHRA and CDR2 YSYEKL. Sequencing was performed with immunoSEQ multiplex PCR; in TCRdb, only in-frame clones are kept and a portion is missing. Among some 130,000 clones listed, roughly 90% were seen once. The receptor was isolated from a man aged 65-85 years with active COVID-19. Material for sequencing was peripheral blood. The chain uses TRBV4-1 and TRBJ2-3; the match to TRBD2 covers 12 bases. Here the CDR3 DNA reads TGCGCCAGCAGCCAAGGGGTGGCTAGCGGGAGGGCCAGAGATACGCAGTATTTT. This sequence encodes CASSQGVASGRARDTQYF.